This TCR beta chain was recorded in a study of technical replicates of blood from a few donors (dated by TCRdb to between 2016 and 2019). As concerns this clone: Its antigen target is currently unknown. Base quality data are lacking; no much larger clone is found one base away.

Library preparation employed the immunoSEQ multiplex PCR assay. The source is immuneACCESS, and TCRdb retained only in-frame sequences with V and J called. Part of the clones is not carried over; for the studies checked, unresolved V genes explain less than half of this, and the remainder is unexplained. The sample has approximately 79,000 clones on record, 93% of them singletons. The ten largest clones capture about 0.37% of the sample. V is pruned by 8 bases and J by 1 base, leaving 7 bases of the junction without a gene match. CDR1 and CDR2, looked up from the germline V gene, are SNHLY and FYNNEI. The cysteine opens and the phenylalanine closes a CDR3 of 15 amino acids. The sequence is cut down to CDR3 DNA, 45 bases in frame from base 1.

This chain joins TRBV2 to TRBJ2-3, and 9 junction bases match TRBD2. The source is a human donor in good health. Sample: T cells isolated from PBMCs. The DNA reads TGTGCCAGCTCTACGAGACTAGCGGGCACAGATACGCAGTATTTT. Its protein reads: CASSTRLAGTDTQYF.